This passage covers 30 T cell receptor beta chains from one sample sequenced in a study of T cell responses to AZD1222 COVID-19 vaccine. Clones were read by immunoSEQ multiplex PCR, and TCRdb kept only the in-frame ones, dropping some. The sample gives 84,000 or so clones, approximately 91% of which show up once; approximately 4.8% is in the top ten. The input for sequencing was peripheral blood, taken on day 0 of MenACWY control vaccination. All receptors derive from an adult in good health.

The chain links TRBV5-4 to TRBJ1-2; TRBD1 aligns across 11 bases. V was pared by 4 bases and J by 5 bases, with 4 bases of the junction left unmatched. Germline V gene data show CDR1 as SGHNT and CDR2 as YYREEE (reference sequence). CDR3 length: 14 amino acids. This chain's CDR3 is CASSQGDRGYGYTF. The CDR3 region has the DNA TGTGCCAGCAGCCAGGGGGACAGGGGGTATGGCTACACCTTC. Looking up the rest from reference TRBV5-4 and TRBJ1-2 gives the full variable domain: ETGVTQSPTHLIKTRGQQVTLRCSSQSGHNTVSWYQQALGQGPQFIFQYYREEENGRGNFPPRFSGLQFPNYSSELNVNALELDDSALYLCASSQGDRGYGYTFGSGTRLTVV.

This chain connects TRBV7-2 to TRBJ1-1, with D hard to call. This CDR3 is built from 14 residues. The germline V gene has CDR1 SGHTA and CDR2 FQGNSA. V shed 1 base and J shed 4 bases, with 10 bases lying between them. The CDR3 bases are TGTGCCAGCAGCTTAGGGAACACGCTCACTGAAGCTTTCTTT. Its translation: CASSLGNTLTEAFF.

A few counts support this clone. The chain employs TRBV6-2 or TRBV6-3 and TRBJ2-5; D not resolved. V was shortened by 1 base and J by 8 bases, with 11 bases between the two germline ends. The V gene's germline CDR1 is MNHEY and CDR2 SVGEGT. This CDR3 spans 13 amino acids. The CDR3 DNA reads TGTGCCAGCAGTTACTTTCAAACGGGTACCCAGTACTTC. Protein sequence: CASSYFQTGTQYF.

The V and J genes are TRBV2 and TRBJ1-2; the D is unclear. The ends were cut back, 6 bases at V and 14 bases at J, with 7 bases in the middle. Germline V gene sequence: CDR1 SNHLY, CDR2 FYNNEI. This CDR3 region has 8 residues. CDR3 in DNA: TGTGCCAGCAGGACGAGGACCTTC. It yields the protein CASRTRTF.

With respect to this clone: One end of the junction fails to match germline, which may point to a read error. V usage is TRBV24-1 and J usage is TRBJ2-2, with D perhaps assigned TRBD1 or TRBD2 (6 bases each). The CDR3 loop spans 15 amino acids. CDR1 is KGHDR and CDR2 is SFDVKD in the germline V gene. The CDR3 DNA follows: TGTGCCCCCAGAGGGGGGCTTACGAACACCGGGGAGCTGTTTTTT. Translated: CAPRGGLTNTGELFF.

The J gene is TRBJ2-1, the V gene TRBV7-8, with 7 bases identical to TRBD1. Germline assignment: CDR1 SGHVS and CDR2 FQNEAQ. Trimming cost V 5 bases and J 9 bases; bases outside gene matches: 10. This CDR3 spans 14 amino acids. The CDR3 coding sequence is TGTGCCAGCAGCCTGGGATACAGGGGCGGTGAGCAGTTCTTC. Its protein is CASSLGYRGGEQFF.

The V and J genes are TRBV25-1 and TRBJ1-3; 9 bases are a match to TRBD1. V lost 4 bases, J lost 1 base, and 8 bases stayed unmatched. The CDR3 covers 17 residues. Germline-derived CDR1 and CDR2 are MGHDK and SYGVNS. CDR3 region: CASSAHGQGMSGNTIYF. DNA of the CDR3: TGTGCCAGCAGTGCCCACGGACAGGGGATGTCTGGAAACACCATATATTTT.

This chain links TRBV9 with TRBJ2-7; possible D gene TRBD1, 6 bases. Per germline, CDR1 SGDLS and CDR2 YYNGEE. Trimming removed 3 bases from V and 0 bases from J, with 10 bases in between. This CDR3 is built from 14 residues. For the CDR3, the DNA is TGTGCCAGCAGCGGACAGGTTAGCTCCTACGAGCAGTACTTC. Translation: CASSGQVSSYEQYF. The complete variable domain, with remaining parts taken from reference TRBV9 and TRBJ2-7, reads DSGVTQTPKHLITATGQRVTLRCSPRSGDLSVYWYQQSLDQGLQFLIQYYNGEERAKGNILERFSAQQFPDLHSELNLSSLELGDSALYFCASSGQVSSYEQYFGPGTRLTVT.

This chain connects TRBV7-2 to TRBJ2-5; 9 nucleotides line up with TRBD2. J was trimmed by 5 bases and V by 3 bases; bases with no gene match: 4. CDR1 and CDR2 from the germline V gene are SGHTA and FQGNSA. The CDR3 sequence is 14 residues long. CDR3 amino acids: CASSFSGGGETQYF. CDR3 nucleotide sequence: TGTGCCAGCAGCTTTAGCGGGGGAGGGGAGACCCAGTACTTC.

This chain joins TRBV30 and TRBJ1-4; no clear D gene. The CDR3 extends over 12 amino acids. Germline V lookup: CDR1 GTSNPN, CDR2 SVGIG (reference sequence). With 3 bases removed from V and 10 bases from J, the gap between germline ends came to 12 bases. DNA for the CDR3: TGTGCCTGGAGAGGCGGCGGGAGAAAACTGTTTTTT. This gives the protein CAWRGGGRKLFF.

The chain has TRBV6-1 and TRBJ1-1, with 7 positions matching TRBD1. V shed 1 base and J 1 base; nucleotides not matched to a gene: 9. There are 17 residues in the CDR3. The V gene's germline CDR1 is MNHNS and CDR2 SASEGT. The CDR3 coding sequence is TGTGCCAGCAGTGAAGGGAGGGGGACAGTTCGGAACACTGAAGCTTTCTTT. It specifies CASSEGRGTVRNTEAFF.

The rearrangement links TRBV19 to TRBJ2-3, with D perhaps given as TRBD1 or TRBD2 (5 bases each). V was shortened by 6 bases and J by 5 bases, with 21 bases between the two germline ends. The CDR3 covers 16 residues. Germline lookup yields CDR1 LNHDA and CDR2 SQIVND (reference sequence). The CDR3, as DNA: TGTGCCAGTAGGATTAGTGGGACCGCAGTTGGAGATACGCAGTATTTT. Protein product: CASRISGTAVGDTQYF.

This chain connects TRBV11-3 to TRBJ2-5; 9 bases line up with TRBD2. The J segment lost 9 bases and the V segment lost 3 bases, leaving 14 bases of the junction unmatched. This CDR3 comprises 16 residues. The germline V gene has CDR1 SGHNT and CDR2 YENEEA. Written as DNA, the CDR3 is TGTGCCAGCAGCTTGCCGAACCCCGGGACTAGCAAAGCCCAGTACTTC. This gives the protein CASSLPNPGTSKAQYF.

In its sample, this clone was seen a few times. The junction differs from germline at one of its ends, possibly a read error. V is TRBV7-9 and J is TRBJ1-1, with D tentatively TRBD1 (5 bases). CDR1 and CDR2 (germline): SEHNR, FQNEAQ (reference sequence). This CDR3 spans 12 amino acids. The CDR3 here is CASSSLGPTVGF. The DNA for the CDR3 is TGTGCCAGCAGCTCGTTGGGACCCACAGTCGGATTT.

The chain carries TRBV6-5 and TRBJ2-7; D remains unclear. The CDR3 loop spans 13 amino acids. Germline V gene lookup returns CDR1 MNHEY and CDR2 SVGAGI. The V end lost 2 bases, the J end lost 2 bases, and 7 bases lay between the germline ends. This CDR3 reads CASSYGVTYEQYF. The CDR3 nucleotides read TGTGCCAGCAGTTACGGGGTAACCTACGAGCAGTACTTC.

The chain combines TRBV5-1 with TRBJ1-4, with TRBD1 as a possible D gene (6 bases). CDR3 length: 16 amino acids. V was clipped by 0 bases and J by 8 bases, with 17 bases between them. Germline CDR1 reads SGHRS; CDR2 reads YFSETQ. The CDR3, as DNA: TGCGCCAGCAGCTTGGGACAGGCAGCCGCGGGGGAAAAACTGTTTTTT. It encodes CASSLGQAAAGEKLFF.

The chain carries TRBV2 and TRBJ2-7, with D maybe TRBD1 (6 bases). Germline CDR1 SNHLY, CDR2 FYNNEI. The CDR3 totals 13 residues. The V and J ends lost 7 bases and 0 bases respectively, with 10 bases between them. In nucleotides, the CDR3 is TGTGCCAGCACGGACAGTGTCTCCTACGAGCAGTACTTC. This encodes CASTDSVSYEQYF. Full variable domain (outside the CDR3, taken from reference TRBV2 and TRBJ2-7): EPEVTQTPSHQVTQMGQEVILRCVPISNHLYFYWYRQILGQKVEFLVSFYNNEISEKSEIFDDQFSVERPDGSNFTLKIRSTKLEDSAMYFCASTDSVSYEQYFGPGTRLTVT.

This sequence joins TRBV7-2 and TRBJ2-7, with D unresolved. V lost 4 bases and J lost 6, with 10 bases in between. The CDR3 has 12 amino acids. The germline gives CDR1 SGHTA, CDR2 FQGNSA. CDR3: CASSSGWREQYF. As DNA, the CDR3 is TGTGCCAGCAGCTCCGGGTGGCGCGAGCAGTACTTC.

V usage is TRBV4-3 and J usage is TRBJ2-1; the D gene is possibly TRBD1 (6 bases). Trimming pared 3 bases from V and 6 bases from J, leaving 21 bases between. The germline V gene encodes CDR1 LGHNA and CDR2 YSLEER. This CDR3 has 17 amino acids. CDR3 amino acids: CASSQVLTGSRANEQFF. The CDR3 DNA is TGCGCCAGCAGCCAGGTACTAACAGGGTCAAGGGCCAATGAGCAGTTCTTC.

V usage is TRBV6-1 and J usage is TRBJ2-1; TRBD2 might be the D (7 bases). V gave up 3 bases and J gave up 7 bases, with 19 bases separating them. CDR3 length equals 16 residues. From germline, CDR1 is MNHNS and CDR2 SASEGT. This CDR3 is CASSDRGGGQRNEQFF. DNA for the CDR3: TGTGCCAGCAGTGACAGGGGCGGGGGCCAGAGGAATGAGCAGTTCTTC.

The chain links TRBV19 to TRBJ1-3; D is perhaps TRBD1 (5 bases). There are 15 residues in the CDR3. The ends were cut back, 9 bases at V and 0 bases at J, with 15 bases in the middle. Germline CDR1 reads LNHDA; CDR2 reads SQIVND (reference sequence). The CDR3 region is CASQKQVLSGNTIYF. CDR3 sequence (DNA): TGTGCCAGCCAGAAACAGGTTCTCTCTGGAAACACCATATATTTT.

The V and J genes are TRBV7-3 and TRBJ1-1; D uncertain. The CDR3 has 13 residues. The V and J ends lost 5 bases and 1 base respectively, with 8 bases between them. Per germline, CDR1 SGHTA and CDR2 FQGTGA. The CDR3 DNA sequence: TGTGCCAGCAGCACACACTGGAACACTGAAGCTTTCTTT. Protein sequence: CASSTHWNTEAFF.

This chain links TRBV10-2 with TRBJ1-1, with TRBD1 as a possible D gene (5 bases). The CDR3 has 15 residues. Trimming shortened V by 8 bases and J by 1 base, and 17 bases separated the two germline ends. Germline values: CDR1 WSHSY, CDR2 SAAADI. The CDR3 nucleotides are TGCGCCAGCCATTCCCAGCCGGGGCCGAACACTGAAGCTTTCTTT. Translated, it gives CASHSQPGPNTEAFF.

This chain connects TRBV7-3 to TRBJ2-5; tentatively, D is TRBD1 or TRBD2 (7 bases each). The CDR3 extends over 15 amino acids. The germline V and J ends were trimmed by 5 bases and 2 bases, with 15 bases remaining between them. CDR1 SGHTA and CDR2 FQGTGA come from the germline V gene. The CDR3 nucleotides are TGTGCCAGCAGCCCAGGGGGGGGACCACAAGAGACCCAGTACTTC. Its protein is CASSPGGGPQETQYF.

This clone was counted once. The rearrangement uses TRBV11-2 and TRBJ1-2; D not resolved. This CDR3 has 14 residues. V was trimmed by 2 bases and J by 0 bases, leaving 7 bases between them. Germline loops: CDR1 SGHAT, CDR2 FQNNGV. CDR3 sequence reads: CASSLSLTNYGYTF. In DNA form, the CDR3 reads TGTGCCAGCAGCTTAAGTCTAACTAACTATGGCTACACCTTC.

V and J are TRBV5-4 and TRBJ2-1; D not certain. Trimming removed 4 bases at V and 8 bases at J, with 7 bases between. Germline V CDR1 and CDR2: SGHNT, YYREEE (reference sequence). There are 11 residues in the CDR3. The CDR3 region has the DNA TGTGCCAGCAGCCTCAGCCATGAGCAGTTCTTC. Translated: CASSLSHEQFF.

This CDR3 reads CASSYTQGIRTGELFF. The CDR3, as DNA: TGTGCCAGCAGTTACACACAGGGGATTAGGACCGGGGAGCTGTTTTTT. This chain connects TRBV6-2 or TRBV6-3 to TRBJ2-2; 7 positions match TRBD1. The trim removed 2 bases at V and 5 bases at J, leaving 8 bases unmatched. This CDR3 is 16 amino acids long. From germline, CDR1 is MNHEY and CDR2 SVGEGT.

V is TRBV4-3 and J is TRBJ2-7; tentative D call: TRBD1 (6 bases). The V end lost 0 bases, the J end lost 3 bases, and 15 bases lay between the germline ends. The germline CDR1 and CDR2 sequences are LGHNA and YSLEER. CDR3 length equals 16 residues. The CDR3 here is CASSQDRTDTIYEQYF. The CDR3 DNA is TGCGCCAGCAGCCAAGATCGGACAGACACTATCTACGAGCAGTACTTC.

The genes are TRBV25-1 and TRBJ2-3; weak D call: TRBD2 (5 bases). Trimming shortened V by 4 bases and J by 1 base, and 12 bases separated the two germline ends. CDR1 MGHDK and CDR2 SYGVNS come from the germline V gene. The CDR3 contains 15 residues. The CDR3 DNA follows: TGTGCCAGCAGTGGAGGGTCCCTCCGCACAGATACGCAGTATTTT. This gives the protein CASSGGSLRTDTQYF.

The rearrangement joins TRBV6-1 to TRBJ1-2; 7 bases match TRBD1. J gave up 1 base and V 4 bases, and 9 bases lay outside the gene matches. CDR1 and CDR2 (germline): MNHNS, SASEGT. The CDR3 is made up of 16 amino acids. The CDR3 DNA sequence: TGTGCCAGCAGTGCGGCCGGGACAGAGCTTAACTATGGCTACACCTTC. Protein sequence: CASSAAGTELNYGYTF.